Sequencing of this T cell receptor (beta chain) was carried out in a study of blood T cell repertoires in COVID-19. The V end lost 2 bases, the J end lost 3 bases, and 10 bases lay between the germline ends. The germline CDR1 and CDR2 sequences are SGHAT and FQNNGV. The CDR3 sequence is 15 residues long. This clone came up a few times. Which cohort a participant joined came from the clinical history participants gave. Using immunoSEQ multiplex PCR, the repertoire was profiled, and TCRdb retains in-frame clones only, with some absent. The table lists 400,000 to 500,000 clones, about 88% of them singletons.

Specimen: PBMCs or T cells enriched from blood (not recorded which). The sequence came from a woman younger than 35 who had been exposed to COVID-19. The chain combines TRBV11-2 with TRBJ1-4, with D uncertain. In nucleotides, the CDR3 is TGTGCCAGCAGCTTAAATTCGGTGTCTAATGAAAAACTGTTTTTT. This codes for CASSLNSVSNEKLFF.